This T cell receptor (beta chain) was recovered during a study of T cells expressing NK-cell markers. TCRdb reprocessed the 5' RACE reads and keeps a single row for each CDR3 protein, giving no DNA. The sample totals 350,000 to 500,000 distinct CDR3 sequences. The sample taken for sequencing was blood T cells: a sorted CD56 or NKG2C T cell subset, CD4+ or CD8+ T cells, or bulk PBMC T cells (not recorded which). This receptor was identified in a woman aged 18 to 75 in good health.

The CDR3 loop reads CSVERGVNAGELFF. This sequence joins TRBV29-1 and TRBJ2-2; TCRdb lists TRBD2, though no DNA is available to test this call. The CDR3 spans 14 residues. Germline values: CDR1 SQVTM, CDR2 ANQGSEA.